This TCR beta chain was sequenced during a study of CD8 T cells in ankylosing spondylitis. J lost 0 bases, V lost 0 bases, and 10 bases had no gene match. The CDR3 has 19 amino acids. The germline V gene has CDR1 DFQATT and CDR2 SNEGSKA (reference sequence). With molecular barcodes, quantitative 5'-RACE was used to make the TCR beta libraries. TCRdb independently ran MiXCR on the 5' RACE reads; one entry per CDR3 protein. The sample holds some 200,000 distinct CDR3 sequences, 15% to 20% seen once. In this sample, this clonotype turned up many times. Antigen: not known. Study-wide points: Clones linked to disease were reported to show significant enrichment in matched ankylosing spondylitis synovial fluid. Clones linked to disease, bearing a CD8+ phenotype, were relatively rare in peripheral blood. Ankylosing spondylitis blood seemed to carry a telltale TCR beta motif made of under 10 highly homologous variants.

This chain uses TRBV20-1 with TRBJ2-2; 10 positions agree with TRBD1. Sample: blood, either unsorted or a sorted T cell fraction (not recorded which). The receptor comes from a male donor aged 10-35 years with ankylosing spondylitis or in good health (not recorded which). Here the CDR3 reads CSARDRFDRGLANTGELFF. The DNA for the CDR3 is TGCAGTGCTAGAGATCGGTTCGACAGGGGGCTTGCGAACACCGGGGAGCTGTTTTTT.